The rows below give T cell receptor beta chains drawn from one sample of a study of T cell responses to AZD1222 COVID-19 vaccine. Here immunoSEQ multiplex PCR was the method, and the copy in TCRdb shows in-frame clones only, minus some. The sample comprises about 85,000 clones, approximately 83% of which are singletons, and approximately 7.9% rests with the top ten. Here the sequenced sample was peripheral blood, taken on day 0 of AZD1222 vaccination. These receptors all come from an adult in good health. The CDR3 runs from the conserved cysteine through the conserved F or W. The D gene is left open where the match is weak. The size of a clone is reported for some rows only, either as once, few or many, or as a class for expanded clones.

abundance,v_gene,d_gene,j_gene,CDR3nt,CDR3aa
.,TRBV6-2/TRBV6-3,TRBD1,TRBJ1-5,TGTGCCAGCAGTAAGGACAGGCCCAATCAGCCCCAGCATTTT,CASSKDRPNQPQHF
few,TRBV6-5,.,TRBJ1-3,TGTGCCAGCAGGGCGACGCGTAGCTCTGGAAACACCATATATTTT,CASRATRSSGNTIYF
.,TRBV7-3,.,TRBJ2-2,TGTGCCAGCAGCCCCGGGCAGGGGGGGACCGGGGAGCTGTTTTTT,CASSPGQGGTGELFF
few,TRBV27,.,TRBJ2-7,TGTGCCAGCAGCCTCGGAGGGCAATCTCGGGAGCAGTACTTC,CASSLGGQSREQYF
.,TRBV30,.,TRBJ1-4,TGTGCCTGGAGTACGCCCCTGGGGGAAAAACTGTTTTTT,CAWSTPLGEKLFF
.,TRBV11-2,.,TRBJ2-7,TGTGCCAGCAGCTTAGACATCAACGAGCAGTACTTC,CASSLDINEQYF
.,TRBV6-5,.,TRBJ2-3,TGTGCCAGCAGCTGGGGGATGACCACAGATACGCAGTATTTT,CASSWGMTTDTQYF
.,TRBV19,TRBD2,TRBJ2-3,TGTGCCAGTACATCCGGGGGGGCGGTATCAGATACGCAGTATTTT,CASTSGGAVSDTQYF
.,TRBV19,.,TRBJ2-5,TGTGCCAGTAAGCGCGACATCGGAAGAGAGACCCAGTACTTC,CASKRDIGRETQYF
.,TRBV4-2,.,TRBJ2-2,TGTGCCAGCAGCCCGTCCGGCTGGCAGCCGAACACCGGGGAGCTGTTTTTT,CASSPSGWQPNTGELFF
.,TRBV9,TRBD2,TRBJ2-1,TGTGCCAGCAGCGTAGGAGGCGGGAGTGGAAATGAGCAGTTCTTC,CASSVGGGSGNEQFF
.,TRBV6-5,.,TRBJ1-5,TGTGCCAGCAGTTACTCAGGGGTCCATCAGCCCCAGCATTTT,CASSYSGVHQPQHF
.,TRBV13,.,TRBJ2-7,TGTGCCAGCAGCTTTGGGGTAACCTACGAGCAGTACTTC,CASSFGVTYEQYF
.,TRBV29-1,.,TRBJ2-1,TGCAGCGTCCTCTCGGTGAAGATGTCCTACAATGAGCAGTTCTTC,CSVLSVKMSYNEQFF
.,TRBV6-2/TRBV6-3,.,TRBJ1-4,TGTGCCAGCAGTTCCCTCCCCAGACTGGAACGGGGTGAAAAACTGTTTTTT,CASSSLPRLERGEKLFF
.,TRBV27,TRBD1,TRBJ1-1,TGTGCCAGCAGCTTTTCCACCGGGACAGGAACTGAAGCTTTCTTT,CASSFSTGTGTEAFF
.,TRBV12-3/TRBV12-4,.,TRBJ1-2,TGTGCCAGCAGTTTTTCCGGGGAAGGCTACACCTTC,CASSFSGEGYTF
.,TRBV28,TRBD1,TRBJ1-5,TGTGCCAGCAGGATGACAGGGGTAAGCAATCAGCCCCAGCATTTT,CASRMTGVSNQPQHF
.,TRBV7-2,.,TRBJ1-5,TGTGCCAGCAGCCCCGTGGGGGGCAATCAGCCCCAGCATTTT,CASSPVGGNQPQHF
.,TRBV4-3,.,TRBJ1-3,TGCGCCAGCAGCCAAGACCTGGGACGGAGCTCTGGAAACACCATATATTTT,CASSQDLGRSSGNTIYF
.,TRBV28,.,TRBJ1-5,TGTGCCAGCAGTCCCGGGCTGGGGGGGAATCAGCCCCAGCATTTT,CASSPGLGGNQPQHF
few,TRBV27,TRBD2,TRBJ2-1,TGTGCCAGCAGTCCCCGGGTGCTGACTAGCGGACCCAATGAGCAGTTCTTC,CASSPRVLTSGPNEQFF
.,TRBV28,.,TRBJ1-5,TGTGCCAGCAGTTCGGGGGTGGGCAATCAGCCCCAGCATTTT,CASSSGVGNQPQHF
.,TRBV5-1,.,TRBJ2-7,TGCGCCAGCAGCTTTGGTGGATCCTACGAGCAGTACTTC,CASSFGGSYEQYF
.,TRBV5-8,.,TRBJ1-2,TGTGCCAGCAGCTTGATTACGGACGTTTCTGGCTACACCTTC,CASSLITDVSGYTF
.,TRBV28,.,TRBJ2-3,TGTGCCAGCAGTTACGGGTCGGGAGCGCCAGATACGCAGTATTTT,CASSYGSGAPDTQYF
.,TRBV7-6,TRBD1,TRBJ1-2,TGTGCCAGCAGCCCCCGGACAGGGCTTAACTATGGCTACACCTTC,CASSPRTGLNYGYTF
once,TRBV5-1,.,TRBJ1-4,TGCGCCAGCAGCAGCCGCTTTGGGACTAATGAAAAACTGTTTTTT,CASSSRFGTNEKLFF
.,TRBV7-2,.,TRBJ2-7,TGTGCCAGCAACAGGGACGGCCCCTACGAGCAGTACTTC,CASNRDGPYEQYF
.,TRBV13,TRBD1,TRBJ2-5,TGTGCCAGCAGCTTAACCCCGGACAGGGGACAGACCCAGTACTTC,CASSLTPDRGQTQYF
.,TRBV4-3,.,TRBJ2-7,TGCGCCAGCAGCCAAGAATCCAGTTCCTACGAGCAGTACTTC,CASSQESSSYEQYF
few,TRBV6-5,TRBD1,TRBJ1-2,TGTGCCAGCACCATTTCGGGACAGGGGGACTATGGCTACACCTTC,CASTISGQGDYGYTF
.,TRBV2,.,TRBJ2-1,TGTGCCAGCAAAGGGGGAGATGGCTACAATGAGCAGTTCTTC,CASKGGDGYNEQFF
.,TRBV7-2,TRBD2,TRBJ2-1,TGTGCCAGCAGCCCACCCGGGGTAGCGGGAATAAATGAGCAGTTCTTC,CASSPPGVAGINEQFF
.,TRBV12-3/TRBV12-4,.,TRBJ1-1,TGTGCCAGCAGTTTTGTTAAGTCCACTGAAGCTTTCTTT,CASSFVKSTEAFF
.,TRBV19,TRBD1,TRBJ2-2,TGTGCCAGTAGACAGGGGGCGGCTAGGACCGGGGAGCTGTTTTTT,CASRQGAARTGELFF
few,TRBV7-9,.,TRBJ1-1,TGTGCCAGCAGCCCAAGGACAGTGAGGACTGAAGCTTTCTTT,CASSPRTVRTEAFF
.,TRBV24-1,.,TRBJ2-3,TGTGCCACCAGTGATAACGCGAGGACAGATACGCAGTATTTT,CATSDNARTDTQYF
.,TRBV18,.,TRBJ1-2,TGTGCCAGCTCACCACGGGGGGACGCTGGCTACACCTTC,CASSPRGDAGYTF
.,TRBV10-3,.,TRBJ1-3,TGTGCCATCAGTGGGGGCGCAGAAGACACCATATATTTT,CAISGGAEDTIYF
.,TRBV28,.,TRBJ1-1,TGTGCCAGCAGTTTAGGGGCAGGGGCTGTTGCTTTCTTT,CASSLGAGAVAFF
.,TRBV28,.,TRBJ1-5,TGTGCCAGCAGTCCCCGAGGGATTGGCAATCAGCCCCAGCATTTT,CASSPRGIGNQPQHF
.,TRBV7-3,.,TRBJ2-2,TGTGCCAGCAGCTTAAAGGGCAGCAGGTGGGGCACCGGGGAGCTGTTTTTT,CASSLKGSRWGTGELFF
.,TRBV4-2,.,TRBJ1-4,TGTGCCAGCAGCCGCCCGAGTGGGGGTGACACTGAAAAACTGTTTTTT,CASSRPSGGDTEKLFF
.,TRBV7-9,TRBD2,TRBJ2-7,TGTGCCAGCAGTAGGACTAGCGGATCCTACGAGCAGTACTTC,CASSRTSGSYEQYF
.,TRBV5-6,.,TRBJ1-1,TGTGCCAGCAGCGCCGGTACAGGGAGGGGTAACACTGAAGCTTTCTTT,CASSAGTGRGNTEAFF